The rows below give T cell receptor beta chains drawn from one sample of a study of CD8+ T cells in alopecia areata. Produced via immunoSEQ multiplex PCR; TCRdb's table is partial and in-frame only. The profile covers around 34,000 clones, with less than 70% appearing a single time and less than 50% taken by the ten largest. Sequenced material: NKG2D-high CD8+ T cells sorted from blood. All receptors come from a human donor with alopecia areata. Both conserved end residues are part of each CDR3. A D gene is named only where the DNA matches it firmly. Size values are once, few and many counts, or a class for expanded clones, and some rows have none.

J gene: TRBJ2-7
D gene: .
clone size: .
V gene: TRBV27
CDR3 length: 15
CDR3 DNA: TGTGCCAGCAGGCCGTTCGGGGGAACCCCCTACGAGCAGTACTTC
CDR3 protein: CASRPFGGTPYEQYF

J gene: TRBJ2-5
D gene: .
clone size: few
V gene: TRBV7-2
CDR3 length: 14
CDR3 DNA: TGTGCCAGCAGCCCCCGGGCAGATCAAGAGACCCAGTACTTC
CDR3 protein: CASSPRADQETQYF

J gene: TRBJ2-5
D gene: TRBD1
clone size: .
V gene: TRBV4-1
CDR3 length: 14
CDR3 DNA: TGCGCCAGCAGCCAGGGGGACAGATCAGAGACCCAGTACTTC
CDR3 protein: CASSQGDRSETQYF

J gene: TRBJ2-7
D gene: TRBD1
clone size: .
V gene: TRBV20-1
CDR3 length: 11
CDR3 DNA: TGCAGCGGGACAGGGGACGACGAGCAGTACTTC
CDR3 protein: CSGTGDDEQYF

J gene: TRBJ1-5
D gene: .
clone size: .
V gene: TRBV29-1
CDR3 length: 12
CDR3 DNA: TGCAGCGTCGAAATGGATGGGGGGCCCCAGCATTTT
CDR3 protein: CSVEMDGGPQHF

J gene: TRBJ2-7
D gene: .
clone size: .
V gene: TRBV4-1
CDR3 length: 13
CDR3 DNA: TGCGCCAGCAGCCAAGGGCCTTCCTACGAGCAGTACTTC
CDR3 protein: CASSQGPSYEQYF

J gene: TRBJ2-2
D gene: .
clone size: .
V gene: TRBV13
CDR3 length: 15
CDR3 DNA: TGTGCCAGCAGTACTAGACTAGACCGGACCGGGGAGCTGTTTTTT
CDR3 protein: CASSTRLDRTGELFF

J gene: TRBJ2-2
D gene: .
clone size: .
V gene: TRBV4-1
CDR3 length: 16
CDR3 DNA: TGCGCCAGCAGCCAAGATTATGGGAGAGGCACCGGGGAGCTGTTTTTT
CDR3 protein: CASSQDYGRGTGELFF

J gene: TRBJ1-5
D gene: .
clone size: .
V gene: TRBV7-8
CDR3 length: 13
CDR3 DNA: TGTGCCAGCAGCCCCGGGGGAGACAGACCCCAGCATTTT
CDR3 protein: CASSPGGDRPQHF

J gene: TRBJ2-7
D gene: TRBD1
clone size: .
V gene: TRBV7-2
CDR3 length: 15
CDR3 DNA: TGTGCCAGCACCGTCCCACAGGGGCCCAGGGGCGAGCAGTACTTC
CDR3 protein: CASTVPQGPRGEQYF

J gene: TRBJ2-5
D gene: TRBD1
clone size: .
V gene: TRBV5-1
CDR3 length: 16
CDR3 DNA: TGCGCCAGCAGCACAAGACAGGGGTTCAACCAAGAGACCCAGTACTTC
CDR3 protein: CASSTRQGFNQETQYF

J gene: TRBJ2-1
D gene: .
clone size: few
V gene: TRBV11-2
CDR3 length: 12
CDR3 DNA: TGTGCCAGCAGCGCCGGGACGAAGAAGCAGTTCTTC
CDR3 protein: CASSAGTKKQFF

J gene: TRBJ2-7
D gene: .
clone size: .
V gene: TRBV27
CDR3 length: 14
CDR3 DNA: TGTGCCAGCAGTCCCGGGGGCCCCACCTACGAGCAGTACTTC
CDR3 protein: CASSPGGPTYEQYF

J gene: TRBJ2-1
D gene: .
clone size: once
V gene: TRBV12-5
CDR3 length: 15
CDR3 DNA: TGTGCTAGTGGTCTACCCCCCGGGACGAGAGATGAGCAGTTCTTC
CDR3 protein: CASGLPPGTRDEQFF

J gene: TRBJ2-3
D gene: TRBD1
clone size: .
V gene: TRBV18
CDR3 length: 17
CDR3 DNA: TGTGCCAGCTCACCACGGGACAGTCCCAAGGGCACAGATACGCAGTATTTT
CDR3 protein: CASSPRDSPKGTDTQYF

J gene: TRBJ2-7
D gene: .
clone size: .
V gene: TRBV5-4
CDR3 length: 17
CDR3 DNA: TGTGCCAGCAGCTTACCGAACCGGGACGGCGGGATCTACGAGCAGTACTTC
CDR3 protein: CASSLPNRDGGIYEQYF

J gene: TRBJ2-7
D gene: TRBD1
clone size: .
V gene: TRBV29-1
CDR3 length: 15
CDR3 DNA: TGCAGCGTTGAAGAAGGGACAGGGTTCTCCTACGAGCAGTACTTC
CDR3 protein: CSVEEGTGFSYEQYF

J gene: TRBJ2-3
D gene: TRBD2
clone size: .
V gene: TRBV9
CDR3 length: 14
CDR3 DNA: TGTGCCAGCAGCGGGGCGGGAGAGCAGGATACGCAGTATTTT
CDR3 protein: CASSGAGEQDTQYF

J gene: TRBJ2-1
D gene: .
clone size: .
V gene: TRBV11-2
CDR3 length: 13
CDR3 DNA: TGTGCCAGCAGCTTAGTTCGATACAATGAGCAGTTCTTC
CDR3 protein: CASSLVRYNEQFF

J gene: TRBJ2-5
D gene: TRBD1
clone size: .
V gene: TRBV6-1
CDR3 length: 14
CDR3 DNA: TGTGCCAGCATACGACAGGGGGTTCGGGAGACCCAGTACTTC
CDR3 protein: CASIRQGVRETQYF

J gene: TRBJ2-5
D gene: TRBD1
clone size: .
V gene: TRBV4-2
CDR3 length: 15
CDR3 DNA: TGTGCCAGCAGCCAAGGGACAGGGATGGCAGAGACCCAGTACTTC
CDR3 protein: CASSQGTGMAETQYF

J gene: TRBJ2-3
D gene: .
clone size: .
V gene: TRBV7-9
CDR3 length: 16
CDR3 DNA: TGTGCCAGCAGCTTTCCGGGACGCCTTAGCACAGATACGCAGTATTTT
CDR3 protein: CASSFPGRLSTDTQYF

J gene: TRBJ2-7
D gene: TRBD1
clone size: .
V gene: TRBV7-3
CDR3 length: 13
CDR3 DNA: TGTGCCAGCAGCTTTGCAGGGGGCTACGAGCAGTACTTC
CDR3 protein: CASSFAGGYEQYF

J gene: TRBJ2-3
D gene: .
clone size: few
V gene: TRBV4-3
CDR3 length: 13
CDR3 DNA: TGCGCCAGCAGCCATAAAGGAACAGATACGCAGTATTTT
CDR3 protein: CASSHKGTDTQYF

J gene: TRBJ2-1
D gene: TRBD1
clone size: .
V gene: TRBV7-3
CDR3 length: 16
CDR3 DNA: TGTGCCAGCAGCTCCACGGGACAGGGGCGGAACAATGAGCAGTTCTTC
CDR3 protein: CASSSTGQGRNNEQFF

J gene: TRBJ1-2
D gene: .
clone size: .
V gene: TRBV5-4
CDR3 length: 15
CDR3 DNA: TGTGCCAGCAGCGATACCCCGGACACTAACTATGGCTACACCTTC
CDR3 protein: CASSDTPDTNYGYTF

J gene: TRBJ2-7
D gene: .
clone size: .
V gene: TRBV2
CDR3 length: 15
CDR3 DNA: TGTGCCAGCACTGAACGAGGCCCTGGGACCTACGAGCAGTACTTC
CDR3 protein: CASTERGPGTYEQYF

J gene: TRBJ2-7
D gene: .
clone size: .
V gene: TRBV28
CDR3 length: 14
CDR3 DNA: TGTGCCAGCAGTTTCTTGGGGGCGCCCCTCGAGCAGTACTTC
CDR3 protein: CASSFLGAPLEQYF

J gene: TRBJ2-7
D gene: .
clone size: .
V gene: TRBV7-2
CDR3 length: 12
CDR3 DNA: TGTGCCAGCAGCATCAGGAGTTACGAGCAGTACTTC
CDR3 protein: CASSIRSYEQYF

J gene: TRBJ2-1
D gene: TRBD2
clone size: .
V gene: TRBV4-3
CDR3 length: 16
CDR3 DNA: TGCGCCAGCAGCCAAGTACAGCGGGGGCCGAGGAATGAGCAGTTCTTC
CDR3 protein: CASSQVQRGPRNEQFF